This T cell receptor beta chain was profiled in a study of shared clonotypes between healthy human individuals (dated by TCRdb to the early 2020s). Context from the whole study: A few men and a couple of women, aged 18 to 49 years, made up the cohort. To estimate repertoire size and how much clonotype sharing occurs between individuals, the study deeply sequenced the blood TCR repertoires of five or six healthy adults. Libraries were prepared and TCR repertoires were sequenced by different laboratories using diverse techniques, in order to increase sequencing depth and limit assay-specific biases. Per donor, leukapheresis produced somewhere between about 0.94 and 9.5 billion PBMCs.

Points on this clone: Its antigen remains unidentified. The input lacks base qualities; no much larger clone sits a single base away.

General study outcomes and caveats: Sampling was restricted to blood, and TCR repertoires in tissues likely differ from the TCR repertoires found in blood. Pairwise subsampling led to the expectation that sequencing depth would affect the degree of clonotype sharing among donors. Because the study included only a small number of donors, the genetic and exposure-history diversity represented was limited.

The donors were healthy, HIV-negative adults with no recently reported acute infections or vaccinations. Every donor was a Caucasian adult living in Nashville, Tennessee, USA. For unsorted samples, about 90 million PBMCs were counted, and genomic DNA was extracted using the QIAamp DNA Blood Mini kit. Blood was obtained by leukapheresis, after which PBMCs were separated by Ficoll-Histopaque density gradient centrifugation and cryopreserved in liquid nitrogen vapor phase. The CDR3 goes from the cysteine to the phenylalanine over 16 residues. Only the CDR3 portion is preserved as DNA: 48 bases, with reading frame beginning at the first base. Trimming at the junction amounts to 0 bases on V and 0 bases on J, and the germline ends lie 12 bases apart. The germline V gene (reference sequence) supplies CDR1 LNHNV and CDR2 YYDKDF. Using the deep immunoSEQ assay, multiplex PCR amplified TCR CDR3 regions from genomic DNA. Genomic DNA extracted from each cell subset was distributed evenly over all wells of several immunoSEQ 96-well plates, and each plate served as one replicate. For unsorted PBMC, roughly 300 ng of genomic DNA, equivalent to about 30,000 T cell genomes, went into each replicate PCR. Genomic DNA from unsorted PBMC was sequenced over ten immunoSEQ deep assay plates. Purified libraries were quantified with a Qubit 3.0 fluorometer, sized on a Bioanalyzer 2100, and re-quantified with the KAPA Library Quantification kit. Every immunoSEQ 96-well plate was sequenced on a separate single-read 150-cycle Illumina NextSeq 550 flow cell. Concerning the study's data processing: Because the immunoSEQ output included only junctional sequences and no quality scores, the filtering could not be the same as the filtering used for full-length reads. To assign V/J genes and CDR3, sequences were annotated against IMGT germline references using PyIR, a Python wrapper for IgBLAST v1.9. Reads were removed for weak V/J assignments (E-value above 1e-6), missing CDR3, stop codons, out-of-frame junctions, or ambiguous translated residues. V3J clonotypes were defined as sequences sharing an identical inferred V gene, J gene, and CDR3 amino acid sequence. Percentage overlap between repertoires was calculated by dividing the number of shared unique clonotypes by the size of the smaller repertoire. Repertoire richness was assessed with RTK rarefaction, the Chao1 estimator, and Recon v2.1 estimates of unobserved clonotypes. TCRdb's version of the immuneACCESS table is confined to in-frame rearrangements and falls short of the full clone set. An unresolved V gene accounts for under half of the shortfall where checked; the remainder is of unknown origin. The V and J calls and the clone size are those of that table, but D and trimming were determined from the DNA. Recorded for this sample are about 560,000 clones; 70% to 80% of them occurred a single time. The ten biggest clones cover around 11% of the sample.

The clonotype comes from a woman aged 40 to 50 in good health. Some clones in this sample may be carry-over from other donors' samples. Specimen: PBMCs. This chain is built from TRBV15 and TRBJ2-7; a tentative D call is TRBD2 (6 bases match). The CDR3 loop reads CATSRDGGASSYEQYF. The nucleotide sequence reads as follows: TGTGCCACCAGCAGAGACGGCGGGGCAAGCTCCTACGAGCAGTACTTC.